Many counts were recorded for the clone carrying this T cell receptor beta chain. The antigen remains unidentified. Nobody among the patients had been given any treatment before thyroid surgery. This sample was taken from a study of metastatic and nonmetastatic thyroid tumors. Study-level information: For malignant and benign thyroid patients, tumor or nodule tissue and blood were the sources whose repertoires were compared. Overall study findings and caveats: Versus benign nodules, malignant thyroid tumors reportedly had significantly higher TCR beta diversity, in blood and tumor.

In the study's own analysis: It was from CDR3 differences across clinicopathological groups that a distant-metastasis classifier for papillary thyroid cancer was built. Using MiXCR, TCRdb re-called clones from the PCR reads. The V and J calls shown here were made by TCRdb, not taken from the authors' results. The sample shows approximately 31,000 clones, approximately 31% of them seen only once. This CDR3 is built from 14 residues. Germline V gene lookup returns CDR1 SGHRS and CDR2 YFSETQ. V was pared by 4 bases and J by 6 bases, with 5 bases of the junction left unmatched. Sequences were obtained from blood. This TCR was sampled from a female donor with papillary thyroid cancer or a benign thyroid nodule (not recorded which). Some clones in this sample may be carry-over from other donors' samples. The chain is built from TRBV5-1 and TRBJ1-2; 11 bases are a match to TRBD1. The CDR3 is CASSGGQGVDGYTF. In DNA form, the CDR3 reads TGCGCCAGCAGCGGGGGACAGGGGGTAGATGGCTACACCTTC.